What follows is one TCR beta chain and its context. Its specificity is unknown. From germline, CDR1 is LNHDA and CDR2 SQIVND (reference sequence). The CDR3 extends over 14 amino acids. The V gene end was trimmed by 3 bases and the J gene end by 8 bases; junction bases not matched to a gene: 4. This record belongs to a study of OX40 agonist ivuxolimab in advanced cancers. Regarding the study as a whole: Researchers report that CD8+ T cells had, on average, more expanded clones than CD4+.

Using immunoSEQ multiplex PCR, the repertoire was profiled, and TCRdb retains in-frame clones only, with some absent. This sample carries over 80,000 clones, around nine tenths of them seen once, and the ten largest clones take approximately 0.43%. This material consisted of CD4+ or CD8+ T cells sorted from blood, taken in a trial of the OX40 agonist ivuxolimab. J is TRBJ1-6 and V is TRBV19; TRBD1 matches 7 bases. This TCR was recovered from an adult with an advanced solid tumor such as melanoma, head and neck, liver or kidney cancer. Written as DNA, the CDR3 is TGTGCCAGTAGTATCACTACAGGGGATTCACCCCTCCACTTT. Translation: CASSITTGDSPLHF.